What follows are 10 T cell receptor beta chains derived from one specimen sequenced in a study of blood T cell repertoires in COVID-19. TCRdb's copy holds only in-frame clones and misses some; the assay was immunoSEQ multiplex PCR. The sample lists 200,000 or so clones; 75% to 90% were seen once. The sample comprised PBMCs or T cells enriched from blood (not recorded which). These TCRs come from a woman aged 18 to 35 in a cohort exposed to, infected with or recovered from COVID-19 (not recorded which).

The chain couples TRBV12-3 or TRBV12-4 to TRBJ1-1, with D tentatively TRBD1 (5 bases). The CDR3 runs to 13 residues. The V end was cut by 7 bases, the J end by 6 bases, with 15 bases between. This CDR3 is CASTPLGGSEAFF. The CDR3 DNA is TGTGCCAGCACTCCATTGGGGGGTTCTGAAGCTTTCTTT.

This chain links TRBV5-1 with TRBJ2-3; the D is unclear. V was pared by 8 bases and J by 0 bases, with 13 bases between. Germline lookup yields CDR1 SGHRS and CDR2 YFSETQ. This CDR3 region has 14 residues. The DNA of the CDR3 is TGCGCCAGTAACACAGATTTTAGCACAGATACGCAGTATTTT. Its protein product is CASNTDFSTDTQYF.

This sequence joins TRBV5-1 and TRBJ2-3, with 13 bases fitting TRBD2. This CDR3 comprises 18 residues. J lost 0 bases, V lost 4 bases, and 8 bases had no gene match. Germline-derived CDR1 and CDR2 are SGHRS and YFSETQ. CDR3 DNA sequence: TGCGCCAGCAGCGCCGGGACTAGCGGGGCCTCTAGCACAGATACGCAGTATTTT. Protein product: CASSAGTSGASSTDTQYF. The full variable domain, completed using reference TRBV5-1 and TRBJ2-3, is KAGVTQTPRYLIKTRGQQVTLSCSPISGHRSVSWYQQTPGQGLQFLFEYFSETQRNKGNFPGRFSGRQFSNSRSEMNVSTLELGDSALYLCASSAGTSGASSTDTQYFGPGTRLTVL.

This clone was recorded only once. This rearrangement joins TRBV7-9 to TRBJ2-5; D remains ambiguous. This CDR3 spans 14 amino acids. Germline CDR1 SEHNR, CDR2 FQNEAQ (reference sequence). Trimming left V 3 bases short and J 2 bases short, with 10 bases between. CDR3 sequence reads: CASSFGGGQETQYF. In DNA, the CDR3 is TGTGCCAGCAGCTTCGGCGGCGGACAAGAGACCCAGTACTTC.

The chain joins TRBV25-1 to TRBJ1-1; D uncertain. From germline, CDR1 is MGHDK and CDR2 SYGVNS. This CDR3 contains 13 residues. V lost 4 bases and J lost 5, with 11 bases in between. CDR3 amino acids: CASSVGTATEAFF. CDR3 DNA sequence: TGTGCCAGCAGTGTAGGAACAGCAACTGAAGCTTTCTTT. The full variable domain, rest sourced from reference TRBV25-1 and TRBJ1-1, is EADIYQTPRYLVIGTGKKITLECSQTMGHDKMYWYQQDPGMELHLIHYSYGVNSTEKGDLSSESTVSRIRTEHFPLTLESARPSHTSQYLCASSVGTATEAFFGQGTRLTVV.

The chain carries TRBV7-2 and TRBJ1-1; 10 positions match TRBD1. The ends lost 0 bases at V and 3 bases at J; junction bases unmatched: 1. Germline CDR1 and CDR2: SGHTA and FQGNSA. The CDR3 is 15 residues long. The CDR3 nucleotides are TGTGCCAGCAGCTTAGCGGGGACAGGGGACACTGAAGCTTTCTTT. Amino acid sequence: CASSLAGTGDTEAFF.

V is TRBV2 and J is TRBJ1-3; D may be TRBD1 (6 bases). Trimming left V 5 bases short and J 2 bases short, with 22 bases between. The CDR3 runs 18 residues. CDR1 is SNHLY, CDR2 FYNNEI, per germline. CDR3 DNA: TGTGCCAGCAGTTGGGACACGCTCCGCGCGGATGCTGGAAACACCATATATTTT. Translating it yields CASSWDTLRADAGNTIYF.

This clone showed up just a few times. This sequence joins TRBV4-1 and TRBJ2-7; no reliable D call. Germline values: CDR1 MGHRA, CDR2 YSYEKL. This CDR3 has 15 amino acids. V shed 1 base and J shed 0 bases, with 10 bases lying between them. CDR3 nucleotides: TGCGCCAGCAGCCAAGTCGCCCGGAGCTCCTACGAGCAGTACTTC. It is translated as CASSQVARSSYEQYF.

CDR3 region: CASSSTRQGKGFNEQFF. The DNA for the CDR3 is TGTGCCAGCTCATCGACAAGACAGGGGAAGGGTTTCAATGAGCAGTTCTTC. The rearrangement uses TRBV18 and TRBJ2-1; 8 positions agree with TRBD1. CDR3 length: 17 amino acids. V shed 5 bases and J 6 bases; nucleotides not matched to a gene: 15. CDR1 and CDR2 (germline): KGHSH, LQKENI.

This clone was found once. The V call is TRBV7-2, the J call TRBJ1-2, with D possibly matching TRBD1 (6 bases). The V end lost 3 bases, the J end lost 7 bases, and 15 bases lay between the germline ends. This CDR3 is 14 amino acids long. In germline, CDR1 is SGHTA, CDR2 FQGNSA. The CDR3 region is CASSFGGAAGGYTF. CDR3 nucleotides: TGTGCCAGCAGCTTCGGGGGGGCGGCTGGTGGCTACACCTTC.